This T cell receptor beta chain is from a study of tumor and adjacent non-tumor tissue in lung cancer. Study as a whole: The patients, approximately nine men and 5 women, were roughly 30 to 76 with stage I to III disease. On average, productive TCRbeta reads reached about 4.17 million per sample.

No cell sorting was done before RNA was extracted from the tissue. Three rounds of nested PCR, following a modified ARM-PCR protocol, produced the TCRbeta library. MiXCR, applied by TCRdb to the multiplex PCR reads, yields one record per CDR3 protein. The table has 200,000 or so distinct CDR3 sequences, less than 80% seen once; the top ten hold around 25%. Overall study findings and caveats: Tumor repertoires had a smaller top 100 clone share than normal lung.

To note about this clonotype: Its target is unknown. A read error may produce the germline difference seen at one junction end.

Sequenced material: lung tumor tissue. This clonotype was sampled from a man in his sixties with non-small cell lung cancer.

The CDR3 DNA follows: TGCGCCAGCAGCCAAGCCGGACAGGATGGGAATCAGCCTCAGCATTTT. Protein product: CASSQAGQDGNQPQHF. V usage is TRBV4-1 and J usage is TRBJ1-5; 7 bases line up with TRBD1. Per germline, CDR1 MGHRA and CDR2 YSYEKL. The CDR3 loop spans 16 amino acids.